These 15 T cell receptor beta chains were all obtained from the same sample, sequenced in a study of blood T cell repertoires in COVID-19. The assay was immunoSEQ multiplex PCR, and TCRdb's table has in-frame clones only and misses some. The repertoire holds 65,000 to 70,000 clones, around 90% seen once, with around a fifth in the top ten. The sequencing sample was made of peripheral blood. The receptor set was obtained from a woman at least 80 years old with acute or convalescent COVID-19.

The chain links TRBV5-1 to TRBJ2-2; TRBD2 aligns across 12 bases. The CDR3 spans 15 residues. V lost 7 bases, J lost 5 bases, and 6 bases stayed unmatched. Germline V lookup: CDR1 SGHRS, CDR2 YFSETQ. CDR3 bases: TGCGCCAGCCGGAGACTAGCGGGAGAAACCGGGGAGCTGTTTTTT. Residues: CASRRLAGETGELFF.

The rearrangement links TRBV19 to TRBJ1-2; 10 bases match TRBD1. The CDR3 sequence is 14 residues long. V was clipped by 8 bases and J by 1 base; unmatched bases: 4. The germline gives CDR1 LNHDA, CDR2 SQIVND (reference sequence). CDR3 nucleotide sequence: TGTGCCAGTCGGGACAGGGGAGGTAACTATGGCTACACCTTC. It yields the protein CASRDRGGNYGYTF.

The chain uses TRBV24-1 and TRBJ2-1, with D possibly being TRBD2 (6 bases). The CDR3 consists of 16 residues. V shed 4 bases and J shed 0 bases, with 12 bases lying between them. CDR1 KGHDR and CDR2 SFDVKD come from the germline V gene. This chain's CDR3 is CATSDHSGSSYNEQFF. DNA for the CDR3: TGTGCCACCAGTGACCATAGCGGCAGCTCCTACAATGAGCAGTTCTTC.

This clone is a singleton in its sample. The rearrangement links TRBV15 to TRBJ2-3; TRBD2 matches 12 bases. There are 16 residues in the CDR3. After removal of 3 bases from V and 4 bases from J, the junction contained 5 bases not matched to a gene. Looked up from germline, CDR1 is LNHNV and CDR2 is YYDKDF (reference sequence). The CDR3 loop is CATSSRLAGDPDTQYF. The DNA of the CDR3 is TGTGCCACCAGCAGCCGACTAGCGGGAGATCCAGATACGCAGTATTTT.

This chain connects TRBV13 to TRBJ2-2, with TRBD1 as a possible D gene (6 bases). CDR3 length equals 15 residues. Germline-derived CDR1 and CDR2 are PRHDT and FYEKMQ (reference sequence). With 1 base removed from V and 5 bases from J, the gap between germline ends came to 11 bases. The DNA of the CDR3 is TGTGCCAGCAGCTTAGTAGGGGGTGAAACCGGGGAGCTGTTTTTT. It specifies CASSLVGGETGELFF.

This clone occurred once. The chain combines TRBV3-1 (or the pseudogene TRBV3-2) with TRBJ1-5, with no clear D. V lost 4 bases and J 1 base, leaving 8 bases between the germline ends. This CDR3 has 14 residues. Per germline, CDR1 LGHDT and CDR2 YNNKEL (reference sequence). CDR3 loop: CASSPLGSNQPQHF. The CDR3 nucleotides read TGTGCCAGCAGCCCCCTCGGGAGCAATCAGCCCCAGCATTTT.

The chain combines TRBV25-1 with TRBJ1-2; D not resolved. The CDR3 runs to 16 residues. Germline CDR1 and CDR2: MGHDK and SYGVNS. V gave up 2 bases and J gave up 10 bases, with 23 bases separating them. CDR3 sequence: CASSERGAGWEFDYTF. In DNA, the CDR3 is TGTGCCAGCAGTGAACGGGGTGCGGGGTGGGAGTTTGACTACACCTTC.

The J gene is TRBJ1-1, the V gene TRBV19; possible D gene TRBD1, 6 bases. Germline V gene sequence: CDR1 LNHDA, CDR2 SQIVND (reference sequence). The CDR3 covers 14 residues. V dropped 4 bases and J dropped 4 bases, with 13 bases sitting between them. The CDR3 region has the DNA TGTGCCAGTAGTAGAGGACAGATTCTCACTGAAGCTTTCTTT. Protein product: CASSRGQILTEAFF.

V and J are TRBV7-2 and TRBJ2-5; D is possibly TRBD2 (6 bases). V lost 5 bases, J lost 5 bases, and 15 bases lay in between. This CDR3 has 14 residues. Germline V lookup: CDR1 SGHTA, CDR2 FQGNSA. The CDR3 sequence is CASSRGRQGETQYF. CDR3 sequence (DNA): TGTGCCAGCAGCCGGGGGAGGCAAGGGGAGACCCAGTACTTC.

This sequence joins TRBV18 and TRBJ1-6, with 9 nucleotides matching TRBD1. This CDR3 has 15 amino acids. Trimming took 6 bases from V and 10 from J; bases not matched to a gene: 10. From germline, CDR1 is KGHSH and CDR2 LQKENI. CDR3 loop: CASSSDRGLGSPLHF. The CDR3 coding sequence is TGTGCCAGCTCGTCGGACAGGGGTCTGGGATCACCCCTCCACTTT.

V and J are TRBV5-6 and TRBJ1-5; 9 nucleotides line up with TRBD1. The CDR3 spans 15 residues. V gave up 3 bases and J gave up 3 bases; unmatched junction bases: 4. The V gene's germline CDR1 is SGHDT and CDR2 YYEEEE. The CDR3 nucleotides are TGTGCCAGCAGCTCCGGGACAGGGTCCAATCAGCCCCAGCATTTT. Translated: CASSSGTGSNQPQHF.

This sequence joins TRBV7-2 and TRBJ2-2, with TRBD2 matching 9 bases. The CDR3 extends over 19 amino acids. From germline, CDR1 is SGHTA and CDR2 FQGNSA. Trimming removed 1 base from V and 4 bases from J; junction bases left unmatched: 13. CDR3 nucleotide sequence: TGTGCCAGCAGCTTAGAGGTGCGAGCAGCGGGAGGAATCACCGGGGAGCTGTTTTTT. Amino acid sequence: CASSLEVRAAGGITGELFF. Full variable domain (remainder filled in from reference TRBV7-2 and TRBJ2-2): GAGVSQSPSNKVTEKGKDVELRCDPISGHTALYWYRQSLGQGLEFLIYFQGNSAPDKSGLPSDRFSAERTGGSVSTLTIQRTQQEDSAVYLCASSLEVRAAGGITGELFFGEGSRLTVL.

The rearrangement links TRBV6-5 to TRBJ1-2; 7 nucleotides align to TRBD1. This CDR3 contains 14 residues. CDR1 MNHEY and CDR2 SVGAGI come from the germline V gene. Trimming took 8 bases from V and 2 from J; bases not matched to a gene: 8. Here the CDR3 DNA reads TGTGCCAGCCTCCCGGACAGGCTAAACTATGGCTACACCTTC. This gives the protein CASLPDRLNYGYTF.

This chain joins TRBV5-1 and TRBJ1-2; the D gene is possibly TRBD1 (5 bases). V was trimmed by 0 bases and J by 7 bases, leaving 13 bases between them. The CDR3 consists of 14 residues. Germline assignment: CDR1 SGHRS and CDR2 YFSETQ. The CDR3 loop is CASSLGDRQRGYTF. CDR3 sequence (DNA): TGCGCCAGCAGCTTGGGCGATAGACAGCGTGGCTACACCTTC.

V gene TRBV19 combines with J gene TRBJ1-4; D ambiguous. The CDR3 runs to 15 residues. V was pared by 4 bases and J by 5 bases, with 14 bases between. Germline lookup yields CDR1 LNHDA and CDR2 SQIVND (reference sequence). The CDR3 loop reads CASSTGRSGNEKLFF. DNA of the CDR3: TGTGCCAGTAGTACCGGTCGCAGCGGGAATGAAAAACTGTTTTTT.